One and the same sample provided the 9 T cell receptor beta chains below, sequenced in a study of vaccination effects on CD4 cells after COVID-19. No antigens are known for them. ViraFEST expansion of antigen-specific CD4+ T cells with viral peptide pools preceded sequencing. Subsequent to ten to eleven days of culture, CD4+ T cells were isolated. In the vaccine recipients, nucleocapsid antibodies were negative and there was no prior SARS-CoV-2 infection. Assay: immunoSEQ multiplex PCR; the TCRdb copy retains only in-frame clones and omits some. The sample has tens of thousands of clones; around 75% are singletons. Sequences were derived from CD4+ T cells from PBMCs cultured with HCoV-NL63 spike peptides, sampled before COVID-19 vaccination. The receptors were gathered from a human donor who received a COVID-19 vaccine.

The chain uses TRBV5-4 and TRBJ2-7, with TRBD1 matching 7 bases. The V segment lost 0 bases and the J segment 5 bases; nucleotides outside the gene matches: 2. Germline CDR1 reads SGHNT; CDR2 reads YYREEE (reference sequence). CDR3 length: 13 residues. The CDR3 region is CASSLDRGHEQYF. The CDR3 DNA sequence: TGTGCCAGCAGCTTGGACAGGGGCCACGAGCAGTACTTC.

The chain employs TRBV7-9 and TRBJ1-6; D might be TRBD1 (5 bases). Germline-derived CDR1 and CDR2 are SEHNR and FQNEAQ (reference sequence). Trimming removed 5 bases from V and 7 bases from J, with 9 bases in between. This CDR3 has 13 amino acids. In DNA, the CDR3 is TGTGCCAGCAGCCAGGGCACCAATTCACCCCTCCACTTT. Its translation is CASSQGTNSPLHF.

The genes are TRBV5-5 and TRBJ2-1; a possible D gene is TRBD2 (6 bases). The V and J ends lost 3 bases and 8 bases respectively, with 15 bases between them. The CDR3 length is 14 residues. CDR1 SGHKS and CDR2 YYEKEE come from the germline V gene (reference sequence). The CDR3 DNA sequence: TGTGCCAGCAGCTCAGGGACTCCTAACGATGAGCAGTTCTTC. This translates into CASSSGTPNDEQFF.

This rearrangement joins TRBV7-2 to TRBJ1-5; 9 positions match TRBD1. The CDR3 covers 16 residues. Germline V gene sequence: CDR1 SGHTA, CDR2 FQGNSA. With 6 bases clipped from V and 1 base from J, the junction kept 7 bases outside the gene matches. CDR3 in DNA: TGTGCCAGCAGTTACACAGGGGGCTGGAGCAATCAGCCCCAGCATTTT. Its protein product is CASSYTGGWSNQPQHF. The variable domain in full, completed from reference TRBV7-2 and TRBJ1-5, reads GAGVSQSPSNKVTEKGKDVELRCDPISGHTALYWYRQSLGQGLEFLIYFQGNSAPDKSGLPSDRFSAERTGGSVSTLTIQRTQQEDSAVYLCASSYTGGWSNQPQHFGDGTRLSIL.

The chain links TRBV18 to TRBJ1-5, with D unclear. Germline CDR1 KGHSH, CDR2 LQKENI. CDR3 length: 15 residues. V dropped 0 bases and J dropped 2 bases, with 8 bases sitting between them. CDR3 bases: TGTGCCAGCTCACCACCAGGGAAGGGCAATCAGCCCCAGCATTTT. This gives the protein CASSPPGKGNQPQHF. The whole variable domain, remainder taken from reference TRBV18 and TRBJ1-5, is NAGVMQNPRHLVRRRGQEARLRCSPMKGHSHVYWYRQLPEEGLKFMVYLQKENIIDESGMPKERFSAEFPKEGPSILRIQQVVRGDSAAYFCASSPPGKGNQPQHFGDGTRLSIL.

The chain couples TRBV9 to TRBJ1-3; D gene ambiguous. The germline V gene encodes CDR1 SGDLS and CDR2 YYNGEE. The CDR3 spans 15 residues. V was cut by 2 bases and J by 2 bases, with 11 bases left in between. The CDR3 DNA is TGTGCCAGCAGCGTGTACGGTGTACCTGGAAACACCATATATTTT. Its protein is CASSVYGVPGNTIYF.

The chain combines TRBV5-1 with TRBJ2-3; 9 nucleotides match TRBD2. Germline-derived CDR1 and CDR2 are SGHRS and YFSETQ. The CDR3 is made up of 16 amino acids. Unmatched junction bases numbered 8, after V lost 0 bases and J lost 6 bases. The CDR3 protein is CASSLAPGLAGDTQYF. CDR3 DNA: TGCGCCAGCAGCTTGGCCCCGGGACTAGCAGGGGATACGCAGTATTTT.

V gene TRBV4-2 combines with J gene TRBJ1-2, with 7 bases aligning to TRBD1. The CDR3 has 15 amino acids. Germline V gene sequence: CDR1 LGHNA, CDR2 YNFKEQ. Trimming took 0 bases from V and 2 from J; bases not matched to a gene: 3. The CDR3 here is CASSQEAGGNYGYTF. CDR3 nucleotides: TGTGCCAGCAGCCAAGAGGCAGGGGGAAACTATGGCTACACCTTC.

This clone was seen a few times. V usage is TRBV28 and J usage is TRBJ2-7; D uncertain. Trimming pared 8 bases from V and 2 bases from J, leaving 7 bases between. CDR3 length equals 11 residues. Per germline, CDR1 MDHEN and CDR2 SYDVKM. The CDR3 region is CASHAPYEQYF. Written as DNA, the CDR3 is TGTGCCAGCCATGCCCCCTACGAGCAGTACTTC. Complete variable domain (other parts from reference TRBV28 and TRBJ2-7): DVKVTQSSRYLVKRTGEKVFLECVQDMDHENMFWYRQDPGLGLRLIYFSYDVKMKEKGDIPEGYSVSREKKERFSLILESASTNQTSMYLCASHAPYEQYFGPGTRLTVT.